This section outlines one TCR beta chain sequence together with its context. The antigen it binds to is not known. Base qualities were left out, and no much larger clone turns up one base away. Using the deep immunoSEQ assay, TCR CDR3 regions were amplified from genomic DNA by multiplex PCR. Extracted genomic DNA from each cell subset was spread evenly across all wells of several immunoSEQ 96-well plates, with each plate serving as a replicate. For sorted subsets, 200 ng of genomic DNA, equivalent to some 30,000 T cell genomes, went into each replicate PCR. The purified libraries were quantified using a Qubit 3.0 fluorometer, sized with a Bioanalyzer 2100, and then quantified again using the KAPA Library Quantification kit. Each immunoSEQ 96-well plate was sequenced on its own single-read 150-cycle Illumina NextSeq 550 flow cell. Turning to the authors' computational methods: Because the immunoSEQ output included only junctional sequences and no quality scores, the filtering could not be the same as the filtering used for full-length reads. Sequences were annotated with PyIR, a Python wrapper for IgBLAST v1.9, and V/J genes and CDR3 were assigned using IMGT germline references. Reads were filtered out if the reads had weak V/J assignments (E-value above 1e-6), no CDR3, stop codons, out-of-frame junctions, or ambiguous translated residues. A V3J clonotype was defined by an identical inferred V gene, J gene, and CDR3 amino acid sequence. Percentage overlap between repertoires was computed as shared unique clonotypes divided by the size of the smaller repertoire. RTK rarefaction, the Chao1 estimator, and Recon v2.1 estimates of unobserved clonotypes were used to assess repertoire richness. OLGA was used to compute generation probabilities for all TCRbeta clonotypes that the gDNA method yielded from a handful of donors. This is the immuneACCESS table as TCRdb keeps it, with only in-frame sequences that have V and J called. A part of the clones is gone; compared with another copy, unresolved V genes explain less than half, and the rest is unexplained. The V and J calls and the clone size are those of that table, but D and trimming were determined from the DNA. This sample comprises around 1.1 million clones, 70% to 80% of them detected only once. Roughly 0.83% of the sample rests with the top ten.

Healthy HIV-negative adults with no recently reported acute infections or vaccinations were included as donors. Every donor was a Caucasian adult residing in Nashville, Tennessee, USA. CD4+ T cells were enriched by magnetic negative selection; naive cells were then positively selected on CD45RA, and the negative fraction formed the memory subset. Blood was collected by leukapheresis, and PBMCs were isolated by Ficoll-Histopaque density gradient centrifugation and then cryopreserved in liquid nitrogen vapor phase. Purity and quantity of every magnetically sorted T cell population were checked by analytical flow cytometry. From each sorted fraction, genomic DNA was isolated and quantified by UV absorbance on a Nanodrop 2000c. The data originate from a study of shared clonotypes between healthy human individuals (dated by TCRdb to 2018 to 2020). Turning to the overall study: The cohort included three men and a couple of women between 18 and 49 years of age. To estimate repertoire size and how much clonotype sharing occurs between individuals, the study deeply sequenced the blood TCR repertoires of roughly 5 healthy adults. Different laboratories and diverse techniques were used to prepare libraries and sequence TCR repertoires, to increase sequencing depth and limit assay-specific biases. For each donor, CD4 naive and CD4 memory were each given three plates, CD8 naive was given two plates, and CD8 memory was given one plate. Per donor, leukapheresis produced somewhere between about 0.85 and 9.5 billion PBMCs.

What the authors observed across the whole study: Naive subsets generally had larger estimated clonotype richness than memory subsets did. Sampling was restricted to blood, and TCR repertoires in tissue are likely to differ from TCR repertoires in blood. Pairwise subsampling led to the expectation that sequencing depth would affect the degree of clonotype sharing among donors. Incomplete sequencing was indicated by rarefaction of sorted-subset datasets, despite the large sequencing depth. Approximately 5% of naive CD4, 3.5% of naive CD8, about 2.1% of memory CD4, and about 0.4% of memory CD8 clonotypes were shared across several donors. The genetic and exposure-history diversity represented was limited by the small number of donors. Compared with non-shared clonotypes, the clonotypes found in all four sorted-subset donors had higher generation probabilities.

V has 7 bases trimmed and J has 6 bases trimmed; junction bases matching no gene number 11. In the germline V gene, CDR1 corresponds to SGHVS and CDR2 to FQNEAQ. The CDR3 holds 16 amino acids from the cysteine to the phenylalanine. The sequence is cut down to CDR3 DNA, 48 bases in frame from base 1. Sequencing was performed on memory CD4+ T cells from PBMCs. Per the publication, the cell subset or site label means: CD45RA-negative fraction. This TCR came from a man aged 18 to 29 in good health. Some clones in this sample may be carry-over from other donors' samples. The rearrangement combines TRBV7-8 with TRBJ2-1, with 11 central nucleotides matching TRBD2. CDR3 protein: CASTLGRLAGRNEQFF. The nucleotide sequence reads TGTGCCAGCACCCTTGGCCGACTAGCGGGACGCAATGAGCAGTTCTTC.